These 5 T cell receptor beta chains came from one sample sequenced in a study of cytomegalovirus exposure and HLA in healthy donors. A multiplex PCR was run with 60 Vbeta primers and 13 Jbeta primers. Some clones are missing from TCRdb's copy, which holds only in-frame ones; the method was immunoSEQ multiplex PCR. The sample gives about 190,000 clones, roughly 77% of which show up once; around 3.6% is in the top ten. The sample taken for sequencing was PBMCs. These TCRs come from a man between 35 and 55 years old in good health and CMV-seropositive.

The chain is built from TRBV10-3 and TRBJ1-5; D might be TRBD1 (5 bases). Germline CDR1 ENHRY, CDR2 SYGVKD. The CDR3 is made up of 16 amino acids. Trimming pared 3 bases from V and 6 bases from J, leaving 18 bases between. The CDR3 reads CAISDPRVRMSQPQHF. The CDR3 region has the DNA TGTGCCATCAGTGACCCCAGGGTGAGGATGAGTCAGCCCCAGCATTTT.

The chain has TRBV4-2 and TRBJ1-4; 8 nucleotides line up with TRBD1. In germline, CDR1 is LGHNA, CDR2 YNFKEQ. The CDR3 is made up of 15 amino acids. The V segment lost 5 bases and the J segment 4 bases; nucleotides outside the gene matches: 6. CDR3: CASSWRQGFNEKLFF. In DNA, the CDR3 is TGTGCCAGCAGCTGGCGACAGGGGTTTAATGAAAAACTGTTTTTT.

The genes are TRBV6-1 and TRBJ1-5; possibly TRBD1 for D (6 bases). CDR1 and CDR2 (germline): MNHNS, SASEGT. Trimming stripped 1 base from V and 2 bases from J, with 9 bases between. The CDR3 runs to 15 residues. CDR3 amino acids: CASSEGYRGNQPQHF. For the CDR3, the DNA is TGTGCCAGCAGTGAAGGGTACAGGGGCAATCAGCCCCAGCATTTT.

This rearrangement joins TRBV28 to TRBJ1-4; possibly TRBD1 for D (5 bases). Germline V CDR1 and CDR2: MDHEN, SYDVKM. There are 15 residues in the CDR3. Trimming removed 5 bases from V and 0 bases from J, with 10 bases in between. In nucleotides, the CDR3 is TGTGCCAGCAGTCAGCAGGGCGCAACTAATGAAAAACTGTTTTTT. Its protein is CASSQQGATNEKLFF.

This chain links TRBV7-8 with TRBJ2-3; TRBD2 agrees at 8 bases. The CDR3 totals 17 residues. Germline CDR1 and CDR2: SGHVS and FQNEAQ. Trimming took 5 bases from V and 5 from J; bases not matched to a gene: 15. For the CDR3, the DNA is TGTGCCAGCAGCCCGCGACACCAGAGCGGGAGTATAGATACGCAGTATTTT. This translates into CASSPRHQSGSIDTQYF.